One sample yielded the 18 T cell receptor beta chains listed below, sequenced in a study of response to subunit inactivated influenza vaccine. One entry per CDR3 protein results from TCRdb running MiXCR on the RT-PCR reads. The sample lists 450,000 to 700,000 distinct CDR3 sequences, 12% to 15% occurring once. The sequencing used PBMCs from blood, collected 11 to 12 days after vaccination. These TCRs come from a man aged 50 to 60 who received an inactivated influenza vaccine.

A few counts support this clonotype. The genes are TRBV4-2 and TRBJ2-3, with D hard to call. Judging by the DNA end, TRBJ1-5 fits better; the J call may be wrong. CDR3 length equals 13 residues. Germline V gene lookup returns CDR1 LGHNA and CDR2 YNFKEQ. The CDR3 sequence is CASSQFSGDTQHF. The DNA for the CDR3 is TGTGCCAGCAGCCAGTTTAGCGGAGATACGCAGCATTTT.

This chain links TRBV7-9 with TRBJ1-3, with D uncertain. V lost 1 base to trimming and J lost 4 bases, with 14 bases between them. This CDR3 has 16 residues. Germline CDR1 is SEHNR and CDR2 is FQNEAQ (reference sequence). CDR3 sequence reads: CASSLVAVLGGNTIYF. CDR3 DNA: TGTGCCAGCAGCTTAGTTGCGGTTCTAGGAGGAAACACCATATATTTT.

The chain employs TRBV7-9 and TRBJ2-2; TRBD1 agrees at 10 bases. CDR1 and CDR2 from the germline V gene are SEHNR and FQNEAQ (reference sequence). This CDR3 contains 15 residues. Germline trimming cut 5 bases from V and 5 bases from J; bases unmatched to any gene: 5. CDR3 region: CASSRPGQGTGELFF. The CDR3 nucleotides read TGTGCCAGCAGCAGGCCGGGACAGGGGACCGGGGAGCTGTTTTTT. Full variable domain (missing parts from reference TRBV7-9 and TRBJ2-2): DTGVSQNPRHKITKRGQNVTFRCDPISEHNRLYWYRQTLGQGPEFLTYFQNEAQLEKSRLLSDRFSAERPKGSFSTLEIQRTEQGDSAMYLCASSRPGQGTGELFFGEGSRLTVL.

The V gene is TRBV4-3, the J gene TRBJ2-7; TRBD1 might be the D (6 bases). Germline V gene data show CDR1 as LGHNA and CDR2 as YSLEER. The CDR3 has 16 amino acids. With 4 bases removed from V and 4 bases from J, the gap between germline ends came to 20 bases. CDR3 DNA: TGCGCCAGCAGCCTCTCCTCCGGTACAGGGCCTTACGAGCAGTACTTC. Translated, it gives CASSLSSGTGPYEQYF.

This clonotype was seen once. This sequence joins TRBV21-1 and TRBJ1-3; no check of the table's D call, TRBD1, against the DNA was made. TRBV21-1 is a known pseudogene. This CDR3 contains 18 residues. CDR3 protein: CASSKVALWGDIGNTIYF. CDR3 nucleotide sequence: TGTGCCAGCAGCAAAGTTGCCCTATGGGGGGACATAGGAAACACCATATATTTT.

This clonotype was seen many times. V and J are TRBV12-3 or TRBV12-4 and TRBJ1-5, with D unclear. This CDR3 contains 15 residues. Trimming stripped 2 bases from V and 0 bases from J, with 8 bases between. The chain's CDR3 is CASSLSGYSNQPQHF. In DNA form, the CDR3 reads TGTGCCAGCAGTTTAAGTGGGTATAGCAATCAGCCCCAGCATTTT.

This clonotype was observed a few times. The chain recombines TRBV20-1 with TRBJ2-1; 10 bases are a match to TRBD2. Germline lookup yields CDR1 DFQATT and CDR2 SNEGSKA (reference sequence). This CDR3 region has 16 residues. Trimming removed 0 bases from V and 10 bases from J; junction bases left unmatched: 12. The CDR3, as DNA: TGCAGTGCTAGAGATGGGACTAGCGCCCCTTTGCTGGAGCAGTTCTTC. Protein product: CSARDGTSAPLLEQFF.

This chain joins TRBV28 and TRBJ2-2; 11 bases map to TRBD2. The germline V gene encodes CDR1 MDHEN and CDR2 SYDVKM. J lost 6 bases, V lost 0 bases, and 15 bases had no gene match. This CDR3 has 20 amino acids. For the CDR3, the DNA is TGTGCCAGCAGTTTATGGGGACTAGCGGAAGGGGGTGGGCACGCCGGGGAGCTGTTTTTT. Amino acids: CASSLWGLAEGGGHAGELFF.

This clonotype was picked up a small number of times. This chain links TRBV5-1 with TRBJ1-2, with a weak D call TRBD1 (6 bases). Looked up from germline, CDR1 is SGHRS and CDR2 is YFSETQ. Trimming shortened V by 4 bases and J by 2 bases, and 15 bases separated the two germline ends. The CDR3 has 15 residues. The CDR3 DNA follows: TGCGCCAGCAGCGCCGGGGGCACTGGGAACTATGGCTACACCTTC. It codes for CASSAGGTGNYGYTF.

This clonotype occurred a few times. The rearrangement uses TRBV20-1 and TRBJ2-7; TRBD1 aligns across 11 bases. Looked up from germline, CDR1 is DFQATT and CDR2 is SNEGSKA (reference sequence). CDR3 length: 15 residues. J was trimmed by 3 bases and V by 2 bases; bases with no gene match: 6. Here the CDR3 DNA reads TGCAGTGCTAGACCGCCTGGGACAGGGGGCTACGAGCAGTACTTC. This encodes CSARPPGTGGYEQYF.

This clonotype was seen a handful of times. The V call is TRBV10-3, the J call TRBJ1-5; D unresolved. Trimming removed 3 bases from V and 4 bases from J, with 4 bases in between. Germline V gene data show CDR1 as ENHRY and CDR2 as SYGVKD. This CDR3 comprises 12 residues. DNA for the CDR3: TGTGCCATCAGTGACGTAAATCAGCCCCAGCATTTT. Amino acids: CAISDVNQPQHF.

The CDR3 sequence: CASSLQGIPYNEQFF. CDR3 nucleotide sequence: TGTGCCAGCAGCCTACAGGGAATTCCCTACAATGAGCAGTTCTTC. The rearrangement links TRBV12-3 or TRBV12-4 to TRBJ2-1, with D perhaps TRBD1 (6 bases). The CDR3 is made up of 15 amino acids. V was cut by 6 bases and J by 2 bases, with 14 bases left in between.

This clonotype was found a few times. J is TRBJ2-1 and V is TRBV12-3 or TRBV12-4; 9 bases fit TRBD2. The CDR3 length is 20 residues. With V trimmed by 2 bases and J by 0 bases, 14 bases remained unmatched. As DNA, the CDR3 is TGTGCCAGCAGTTTAAGTCCCGCGGGGGGGTTACTAAGCTCCTACAATGAGCAGTTCTTC. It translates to CASSLSPAGGLLSSYNEQFF.

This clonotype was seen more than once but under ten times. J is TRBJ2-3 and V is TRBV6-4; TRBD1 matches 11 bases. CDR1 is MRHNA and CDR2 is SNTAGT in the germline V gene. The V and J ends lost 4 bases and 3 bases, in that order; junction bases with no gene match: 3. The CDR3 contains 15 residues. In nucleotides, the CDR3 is TGTGCCAGCAGTGCCGGGACAGGGGGTACAGATACGCAGTATTTT. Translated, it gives CASSAGTGGTDTQYF.

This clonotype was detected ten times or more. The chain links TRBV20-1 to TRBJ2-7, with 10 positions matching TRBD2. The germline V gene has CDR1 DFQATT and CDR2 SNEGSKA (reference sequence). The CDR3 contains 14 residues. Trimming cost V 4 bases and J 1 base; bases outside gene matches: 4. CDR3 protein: CSATLAGVSYEQYF. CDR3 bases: TGCAGTGCTACGCTAGCGGGAGTTTCCTACGAGCAGTACTTC.

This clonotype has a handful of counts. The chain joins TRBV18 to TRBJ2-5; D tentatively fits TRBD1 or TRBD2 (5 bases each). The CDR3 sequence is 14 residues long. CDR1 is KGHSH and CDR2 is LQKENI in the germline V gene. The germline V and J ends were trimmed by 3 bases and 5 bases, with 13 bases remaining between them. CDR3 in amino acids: CASSPLIGEETQYF. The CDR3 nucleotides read TGTGCCAGCTCACCTTTGATAGGGGAGGAGACCCAGTACTTC.

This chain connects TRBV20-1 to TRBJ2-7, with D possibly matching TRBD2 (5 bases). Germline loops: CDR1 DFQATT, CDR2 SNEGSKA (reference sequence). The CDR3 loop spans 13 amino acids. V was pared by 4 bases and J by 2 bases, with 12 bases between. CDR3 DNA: TGCAGTGCTAACCGAGCGGCTCCCTACGAGCAGTACTTC. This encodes CSANRAAPYEQYF.

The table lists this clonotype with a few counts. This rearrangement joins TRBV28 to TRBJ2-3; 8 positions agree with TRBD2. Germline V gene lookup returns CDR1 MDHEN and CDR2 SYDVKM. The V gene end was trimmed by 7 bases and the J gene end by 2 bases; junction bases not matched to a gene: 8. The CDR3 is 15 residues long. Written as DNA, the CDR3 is TGTGCCAGCACCGAACTAGCGGAACACACAGATACGCAGTATTTT. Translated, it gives CASTELAEHTDTQYF. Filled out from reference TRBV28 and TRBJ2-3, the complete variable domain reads DVKVTQSSRYLVKRTGEKVFLECVQDMDHENMFWYRQDPGLGLRLIYFSYDVKMKEKGDIPEGYSVSREKKERFSLILESASTNQTSMYLCASTELAEHTDTQYFGPGTRLTVL.